The rows below give T cell receptor beta chains drawn from one sample of a study of neurological immune-mediated disorders. From the 5' RACE reads, TCRdb called clonotypes with MiXCR, one entry per CDR3 protein. The sample shows around 50,000 distinct CDR3 sequences, roughly 3.8% of them seen only once. The sample comprised PBMCs. These receptor sequences come from a man between 60 and 75 years old with multiple sclerosis. CDR3s include the opening cysteine and the closing phenylalanine or tryptophan. Fields, in order: V gene, J gene, clone size, D gene, CDR3 protein, CDR3 DNA. The D gene is left open where the match is weak. Expanded clones get a size class; other rows say once, few or many, or leave the size out.

TRBV20-1,TRBJ2-7,many,-,CSASTGTVYEQYF,TGCAGTGCGTCAACCGGGACCGTCTACGAGCAGTACTTC
TRBV7-2,TRBJ2-3,many,TRBD2,CASSDSSGSRDTQYF,TGTGCCAGCAGCGACTCTAGCGGGAGTAGAGATACGCAGTATTTT
TRBV15,TRBJ2-1,many,-,CATSRRRDLINEQFF,TGTGCCACCAGCAGAAGGCGGGATTTAATCAATGAGCAGTTCTTC
TRBV4-2,TRBJ2-1,many,TRBD2,CASSGAGGSYNEQFF,TGTGCCAGCAGCGGGGCGGGAGGTTCGTACAATGAGCAGTTCTTC
TRBV29-1,TRBJ2-5,many,TRBD2,CSVGGSGGQETQYF,TGCAGCGTTGGAGGTAGCGGGGGACAAGAGACCCAGTACTTC
TRBV27,TRBJ1-1,many,-,CASSLRTDSTEAFF,TGTGCCAGCAGTTTACGGACGGACTCGACTGAAGCTTTCTTT
TRBV28,TRBJ2-3,many,-,CASSRLGEATDTQYF,TGTGCCAGCAGCCGACTTGGGGAGGCCACAGATACGCAGTATTTT
TRBV25-1,TRBJ1-2,many,-,CASSISGVLREGYTF,TGTGCCAGCAGTATATCCGGGGTGCTCCGAGAGGGCTACACCTTC
TRBV20-1,TRBJ2-2,many,-,CSARSLGELFF,TGCAGTGCTCGGTCCCTCGGGGAGCTGTTTTTT
TRBV19,TRBJ2-1,few,-,CASNRGRQRNEQFF,TGTGCCAGCAACCGGGGACGACAGAGGAATGAGCAGTTCTTC
TRBV5-1,TRBJ1-1,many,TRBD1,CASSNDRGDTEAFF,TGCGCCAGCAGCAACGACAGGGGGGACACTGAAGCTTTCTTT
TRBV29-1,TRBJ2-7,many,TRBD1,CSGGQGGSYEQYF,TGCAGCGGTGGACAGGGGGGCTCCTACGAGCAGTACTTC
TRBV20-1,TRBJ2-3,many,-,CSARRRGGLSTDTQYF,TGCAGTGCTAGAAGGCGCGGGGGCCTTAGCACAGATACGCAGTATTTT
TRBV12-3/TRBV12-4,TRBJ2-1,many,TRBD2,CASSLAGASYEQFF,TGTGCCAGCAGTCTAGCGGGAGCGTCCTATGAGCAGTTCTTC
TRBV20-1,TRBJ2-1,many,-,CSAITLHDSYNEQFF,TGCAGTGCCATAACCCTCCATGACTCCTACAATGAGCAGTTCTTC
TRBV20-1,TRBJ1-5,many,-,CSARSTENQPQHF,TGCAGTGCTAGGTCGACAGAAAATCAGCCCCAGCATTTT
TRBV6-5,TRBJ2-5,many,-,CASRLTRIQETQYF,TGTGCCAGCAGACTCACACGAATTCAAGAGACCCAGTACTTC
TRBV5-1,TRBJ2-3,many,TRBD1,CASSSQSIDRADTQYF,TGCGCCAGCAGCTCCCAATCAATTGACAGGGCGGATACGCAGTATTTT
TRBV29-1,TRBJ1-3,many,TRBD1,CSGLTGAGNTIYF,TGCAGCGGCCTGACAGGGGCCGGAAACACCATATATTTT
TRBV25-1,TRBJ1-2,many,-,CASSDGGYYGYTF,TGTGCCAGCAGTGACGGGGGCTACTATGGCTACACCTTC
TRBV7-2,TRBJ1-1,-,-,CASSLRTWTEAFF,TGTGCCAGCAGCTTAAGGACTTGGACTGAAGCTTTCTTT
TRBV5-6,TRBJ2-2,many,TRBD2,CASSSPAGGGTGELFF,TGTGCCAGCAGCTCCCCTGCGGGGGGCGGAACCGGGGAGCTGTTTTTT
TRBV20-1,TRBJ2-3,many,-,CSARRGTTDTQYF,TGCAGTGCTAGAAGGGGGACCACAGATACGCAGTATTTT
TRBV24-1,TRBJ2-3,few,-,CATSDSGVPGSSTDTQYF,TGTGCCACCAGTGATTCGGGCGTCCCGGGGAGTAGCACAGATACGCAGTATTTT
TRBV2,TRBJ2-3,many,-,CASSRGAGSDTQYF,TGTGCCAGCAGTCGGGGGGCCGGATCAGATACGCAGTATTTT
TRBV13,TRBJ2-3,many,TRBD2,CASSRGRADDTQYF,TGTGCCTCCTCCCGCGGGAGGGCCGACGATACGCAGTATTTT